This TCR beta chain was found in a study of shared clonotypes between healthy human individuals (dated by TCRdb to the early 2020s). For context, the study as a whole: The cohort comprised a couple of women and three men aged 18 to 49 years. Different laboratories and diverse techniques were used to prepare libraries and sequence TCR repertoires, to increase sequencing depth and limit assay-specific biases. The study deeply sequenced blood TCR repertoires of about five healthy adults to estimate repertoire size and the extent of clonotype sharing between individuals. Per donor, three plates each were used for CD4 naive and CD4 memory, two for CD8 naive, and one for CD8 memory. Per donor, leukapheresis produced somewhere between about 0.8 and 9 billion PBMCs.

The germline V gene gives CDR1 as SQVTM and CDR2 as ANQGSEA. The cysteine opens and the phenylalanine closes a CDR3 of 16 amino acids. Kept here is only the CDR3 DNA, which spans 48 bases and is read in frame from base 1. The junction carries 13 bases between V and J, which are trimmed by 1 base and 0 bases respectively. TCR CDR3 regions were amplified from genomic DNA by multiplex PCR using the deep immunoSEQ assay. Extracted genomic DNA from each cell subset was spread evenly across all wells of several immunoSEQ 96-well plates, with each plate serving as a replicate. For sorted subsets, 150 to 200 ng genomic DNA, equal to 25,000 to 35,000 T cell genomes, was loaded into each replicate PCR. Purified libraries were quantified with a Qubit 3.0 fluorometer, sized on a Bioanalyzer 2100, and re-quantified with the KAPA Library Quantification kit. Each immunoSEQ 96-well plate was sequenced on its own single-read 150-cycle Illumina NextSeq 550 flow cell. The source study handled its data this way. Because the immunoSEQ output held only junctional sequences and lacked quality scores, the filtering could not match the filtering applied to full-length reads. To assign V/J genes and CDR3, sequences were annotated using PyIR, a Python wrapper for IgBLAST v1.9, with IMGT germline references. Reads were removed for weak V/J assignments (E-value above 1e-6), missing CDR3, stop codons, out-of-frame junctions, or ambiguous translated residues. V3J clonotypes were defined by identical inferred V gene, J gene, and CDR3 amino acid sequence. The percentage overlap between two repertoires was calculated by dividing the number of shared unique clonotypes by the size of the smaller repertoire. Repertoire richness was assessed with RTK rarefaction, the Chao1 estimator, and Recon v2.1 estimates of unobserved clonotypes. Generation probabilities were computed with OLGA for all TCRbeta clonotypes obtained by the gDNA method from four donors. Imported from immuneACCESS, the table was reduced by TCRdb to in-frame sequences with V and J called. These copies leave out some clones; in studies compared against another copy, an unresolved V gene accounts for under half, and the cause of the remainder is not known. The DNA was the basis for D and trimming; V, J and clone size are from that table. The sample includes more than 550,000 clones, with approximately 90% observed a single time. Jointly, the top ten make up approximately 24% of the sample.

This clone turned up a few times. No cognate antigen has been identified for it. The record has no base qualities; no much larger clone is one base away. CD8 naive samples consisted of CD45RO-negative cells that were positively selected for CCR7, yielding a CD45RA+CCR7+ population without TemRA cells. The donors were healthy, HIV-negative adults who had no recently reported acute infections or vaccinations. Every donor was a Caucasian adult residing in Nashville, Tennessee, USA. After blood collection by leukapheresis, PBMCs were isolated using Ficoll-Histopaque density gradient centrifugation and then cryopreserved in the vapor phase of liquid nitrogen. Analytical flow cytometry was used to check the purity and quantity of every magnetically sorted T cell population. Genomic DNA was isolated from every sorted fraction and measured by UV absorbance on a Nanodrop 2000c. Overall study outcomes, separate from this receptor: Even with the large sequencing depth, rarefaction of the sorted-subset datasets indicated that sequencing was incomplete. About 5% of naive CD4, around 3.5% of naive CD8, roughly 2.5% of memory CD4, and about 0.4% of memory CD8 clonotypes were shared across several donors. The genetic and exposure-history diversity represented was limited by the small number of donors. Estimated clonotype richness was generally larger for naive than for memory subsets. Sampling was restricted to blood, and TCR repertoires in tissues likely differ from the TCR repertoires found in blood. Compared with non-shared clonotypes, clonotypes shared by all four sorted-subset donors had higher generation probabilities. Based on pairwise subsampling, the degree of clonotype sharing among donors was expected to be affected by sequencing depth.

The source of this sequence is a man aged 25-45 years in good health. The rearrangement joined TRBV29-1 to TRBJ2-1; no D segment can be confidently identified. The sequencing input was naive CD8+ T cells sorted from blood. The meaning of the sample's cell subset or site label: CD45RA+CCR7+. The CDR3 protein is CSVEAQAEISYNEQFF. The sequence in DNA is TGCAGCGTTGAAGCCCAGGCGGAAATCTCCTACAATGAGCAGTTCTTC.